The clone carrying this T cell receptor beta chain was detected once. What it binds is not known. The data are from a study of PD-L1 blockade in urothelial cancer. Background on the study: T cell content in blood samples showed a median of about 150,000. Study-level results: Durable-benefit patients had greater expansion of tumor-associated blood clones at 3 weeks. Sub-median blood TCR clonality before treatment predicted longer survival.

Method: immunoSEQ multiplex PCR; TCRdb's copy keeps in-frame clones and lacks some. The sample holds tens of thousands of clones, about 85% seen once. Germline CDR1 is MNHNS and CDR2 is SASEGT. Trimming cost V 8 bases and J 8 bases, with 15 bases left between them. CDR3 length equals 13 residues. The time point was: pretreatment peripheral blood. Locally advanced or metastatic urothelial carcinoma was diagnosed in the patients. This TCR was sampled from a man aged 60-69 years with urothelial cancer. The material sequenced was PBMCs, taken around atezolizumab (anti-PD-L1) treatment. The chain has TRBV6-1 and TRBJ1-4, with a possible D match to TRBD1 (5 bases). The CDR3 coding sequence is TGTGCCAGCTCGTTGGGGGGTCGGGAAAAACTGTTTTTT. Translating it yields CASSLGGREKLFF.